This T cell receptor (beta chain) was captured by sequencing in a study of OX40 agonist ivuxolimab in advanced cancers. On the study more broadly: Patients enrolled in dose escalation were diagnosed with hepatocellular carcinoma, melanoma, renal cell or head and neck cancer. A mean age of around 60 years, range roughly 20 to 85, was recorded, and around 85% were male. Findings and limits, study-wide: CD8+ T cells (on average) carried more expanded clones than CD4+ T cells.

The sample holds a few counts of this clone. The antigen is unknown. This table comes from immunoSEQ multiplex PCR, and its TCRdb copy is limited to in-frame clones, with some not included. The sample has over 15,000 clones; around 84% are singletons. The TCR was taken from an adult with an advanced solid tumor such as melanoma, head and neck, liver or kidney cancer. The sequenced sample was CD4+ or CD8+ T cells sorted from blood, obtained in a trial of the OX40 agonist ivuxolimab.

The CDR3 DNA reads TGTGCCAGCAGTGAAGCCGCGGGGGAGAATGGCTACACCTTC. Translation gives CASSEAAGENGYTF. This rearrangement joins TRBV2 to TRBJ1-2, with D tentatively TRBD1 (5 bases). CDR1 is SNHLY, CDR2 FYNNEI, per germline. The CDR3 has 14 residues. Trimming took off 0 bases at V and 6 bases at J, with 11 bases between the two ends.